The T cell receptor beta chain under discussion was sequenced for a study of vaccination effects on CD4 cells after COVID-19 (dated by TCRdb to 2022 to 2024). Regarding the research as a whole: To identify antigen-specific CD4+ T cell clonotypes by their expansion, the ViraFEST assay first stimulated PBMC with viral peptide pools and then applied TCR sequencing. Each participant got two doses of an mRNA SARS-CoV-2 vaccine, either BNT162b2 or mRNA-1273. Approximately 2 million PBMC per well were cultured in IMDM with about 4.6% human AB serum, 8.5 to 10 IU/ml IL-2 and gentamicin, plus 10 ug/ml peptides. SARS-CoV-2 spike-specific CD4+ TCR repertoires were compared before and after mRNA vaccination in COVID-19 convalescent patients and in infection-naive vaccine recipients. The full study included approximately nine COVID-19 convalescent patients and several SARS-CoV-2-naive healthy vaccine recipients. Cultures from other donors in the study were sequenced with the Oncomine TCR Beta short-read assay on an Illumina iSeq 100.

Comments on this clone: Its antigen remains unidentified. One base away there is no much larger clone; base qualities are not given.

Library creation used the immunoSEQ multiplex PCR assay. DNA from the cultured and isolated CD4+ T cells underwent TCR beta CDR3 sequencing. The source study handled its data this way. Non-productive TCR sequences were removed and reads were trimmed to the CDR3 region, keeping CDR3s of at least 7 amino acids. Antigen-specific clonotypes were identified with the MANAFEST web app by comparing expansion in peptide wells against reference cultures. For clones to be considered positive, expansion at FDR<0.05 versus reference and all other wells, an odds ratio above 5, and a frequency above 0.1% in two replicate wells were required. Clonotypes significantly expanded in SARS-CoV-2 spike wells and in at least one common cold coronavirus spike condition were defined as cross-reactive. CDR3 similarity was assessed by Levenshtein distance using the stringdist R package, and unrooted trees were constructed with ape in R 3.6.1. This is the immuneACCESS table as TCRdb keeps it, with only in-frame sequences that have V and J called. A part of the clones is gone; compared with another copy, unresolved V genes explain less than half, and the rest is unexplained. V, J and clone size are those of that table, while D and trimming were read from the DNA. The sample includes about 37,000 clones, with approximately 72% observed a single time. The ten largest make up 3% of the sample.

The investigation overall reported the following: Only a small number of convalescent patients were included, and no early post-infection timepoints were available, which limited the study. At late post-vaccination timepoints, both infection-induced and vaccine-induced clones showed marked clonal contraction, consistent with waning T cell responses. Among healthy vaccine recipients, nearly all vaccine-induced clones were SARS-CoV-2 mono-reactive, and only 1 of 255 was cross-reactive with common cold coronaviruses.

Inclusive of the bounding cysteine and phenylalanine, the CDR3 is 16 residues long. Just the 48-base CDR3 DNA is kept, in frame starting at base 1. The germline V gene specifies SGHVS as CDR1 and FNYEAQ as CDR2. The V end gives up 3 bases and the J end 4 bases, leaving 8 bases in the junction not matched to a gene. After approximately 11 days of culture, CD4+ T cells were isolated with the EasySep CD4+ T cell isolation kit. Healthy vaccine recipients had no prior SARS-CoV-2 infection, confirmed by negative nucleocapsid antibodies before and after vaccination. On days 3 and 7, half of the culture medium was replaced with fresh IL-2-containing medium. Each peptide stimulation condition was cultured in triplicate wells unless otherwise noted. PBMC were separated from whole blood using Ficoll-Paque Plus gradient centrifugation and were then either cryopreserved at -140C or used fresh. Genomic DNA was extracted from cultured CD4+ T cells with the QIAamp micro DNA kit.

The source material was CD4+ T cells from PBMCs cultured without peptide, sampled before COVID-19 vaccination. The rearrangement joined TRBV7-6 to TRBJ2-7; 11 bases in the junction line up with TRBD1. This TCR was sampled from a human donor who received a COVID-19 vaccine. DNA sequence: TGTGCCAGCAGCTTGGGAGCGGGGACAGGGGGTTACGAGCAGTACTTC. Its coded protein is CASSLGAGTGGYEQYF.